This T cell receptor beta chain was recorded in a study of T cell clones after liver transplantation. Study at large: Three of the eight recipients were HCV-positive; the rest had non-autoimmune, non-viral transplant indications.

The data were produced by immunoSEQ multiplex PCR, yet TCRdb's version contains in-frame clones alone and is incomplete. The data show under 90,000 clones, 80% seen once. The length of the CDR3 is 14 residues. Germline V gene sequence: CDR1 LGHNA, CDR2 YSLEER. Trimming took 8 bases from V and 0 from J, leaving 10 bases between them. The sample consisted of CD4+ T cells from blood, taken before liver transplant. This TCR came from a human donor who received a liver transplant. The rearrangement joins TRBV4-3 to TRBJ2-2; D is possibly TRBD1 (5 bases). The CDR3 region has the DNA TGCGCCAGCCAACAGGAGTCGAACACCGGGGAGCTGTTTTTT. It specifies CASQQESNTGELFF.